This T cell receptor beta chain was sequenced in a study of OX40 agonist ivuxolimab in advanced cancers. Study background: Administration of intravenous ivuxolimab to patients occurred every 2 weeks at 0.01 to 10 mg/kg. A partial response was reached by three patients: one with hepatocellular carcinoma and two with cutaneous melanoma. Study-wide results and limits: Clonal expansion in partial responders at 0.1-3.0 mg/kg ranked among the lowest.

On this clone: As yet, its antigen is unknown.

CDR1 and CDR2 (germline): SGHRS, YFSETQ. Deletions cut 0 bases from V and 6 bases from J, with 10 bases between. The CDR3 extends over 14 amino acids. Using immunoSEQ multiplex PCR, the repertoire was profiled, and TCRdb retains in-frame clones only, with some absent. Of about 43,000 clones listed, around 86% are singletons. Systemic immunosuppression or a history of autoimmune disease excluded patients. This chain links TRBV5-1 with TRBJ1-5, with a weak D call TRBD1 (6 bases). The sequences come from CD4+ or CD8+ T cells sorted from blood, collected in a trial of the OX40 agonist ivuxolimab. The source is an adult with an advanced solid tumor such as melanoma, head and neck, liver or kidney cancer. The DNA for the CDR3 is TGCGCCAGCAGCTTGGGGGGGGCAGGTCAGCCCCAGCATTTT. This sequence encodes CASSLGGAGQPQHF.